This TCR beta chain comes out of a study of PD-1 blockade in classical Hodgkin lymphoma. Study-level findings and limits: Before treatment, TCR diversity in newly diagnosed patients was reportedly lower than in healthy donors. Whoever responded completely had baseline diversity much like that seen in newly diagnosed patients.

J was trimmed by 5 bases and V by 1 base; bases with no gene match: 7. CDR1 MDHEN and CDR2 SYDVKM come from the germline V gene. This CDR3 contains 16 residues. As concerns this clone: No antigen is known for it.

Here immunoSEQ multiplex PCR was the method, and the copy in TCRdb shows in-frame clones only, minus some. The sample yields approximately 96,000 clones, roughly 91% seen once. Documented time point: cycle 4 day 1 (C4D1), after 6 weeks of nivolumab. Relapse after autologous stem cell transplantation occurred in every patient, and brentuximab vedotin exposure varied. The source of this sequence is a human donor with classical Hodgkin lymphoma. The V gene is TRBV28, the J gene TRBJ2-3, with TRBD2 matching over 9 bases. Sequencing was performed on peripheral blood mononuclear cells (PBMCs), taken before the fourth cycle of nivolumab. The CDR3 reads CASSLFFPREGDTQYF. CDR3 coding DNA: TGTGCCAGCAGTTTATTTTTCCCGCGGGAGGGAGATACGCAGTATTTT.